The next 23 T cell receptor beta chains were all read from a single sample in a study of CD8+ T cells in alopecia areata. Sequencing used cDNA as its template, made by extracting RNA and reverse transcribing it. Measured with immunoSEQ multiplex PCR; TCRdb has only the in-frame clones, and not every one. There are 110,000 or so clones in the sample; 45% to 65% occur only once, and more than 3% lies in the top ten. The treatment here: oral pan-JAK inhibitor, 5-10 mg twice daily. Material: CD4+ T cells sorted from blood, obtained at week 24, from a patient treated with tofacitinib. The receptors stem from a human donor with alopecia areata.

This sequence joins TRBV30 and TRBJ2-5; tentative D call: TRBD2 (5 bases). The CDR3 has 13 residues. The ends were cut back, 5 bases at V and 4 bases at J, with 14 bases in the middle. The germline gives CDR1 GTSNPN, CDR2 SVGIG (reference sequence). The CDR3 nucleotides read TGTGCCTGGTGGGCCCCGGGGAGAGAGACCCAGTACTTC. This sequence encodes CAWWAPGRETQYF.

Here the CDR3 DNA reads TGTGCCAGCAGCTTTGATTTACCATATGGCTACACCTTC. Translating it yields CASSFDLPYGYTF. This sequence joins TRBV7-2 and TRBJ1-2; D is unresolved. CDR1 is SGHTA, CDR2 FQGNSA, per germline. Deletions cut 3 bases from V and 5 bases from J, with 10 bases between. The CDR3 has 13 amino acids.

This rearrangement joins TRBV29-1 to TRBJ1-2; D possibly corresponds to TRBD1 (5 bases). Germline V lookup: CDR1 SQVTM, CDR2 ANQGSEA. This CDR3 spans 13 amino acids. The germline V and J ends were trimmed by 0 bases and 5 bases, with 10 bases remaining between them. CDR3 in amino acids: CSVEDGGAYGYTF. The CDR3 region has the DNA TGCAGCGTTGAAGATGGGGGAGCTTATGGCTACACCTTC.

This clone came up a few times. The V call is TRBV7-2, the J call TRBJ2-3, with TRBD1 identical over 9 bases. The trim removed 5 bases at V and 4 bases at J, leaving 4 bases unmatched. There are 14 residues in the CDR3. Germline-derived CDR1 and CDR2 are SGHTA and FQGNSA. The CDR3 nucleotides read TGTGCCAGCAGCCCAACAGGGGGCGCAGATACGCAGTATTTT. This gives the protein CASSPTGGADTQYF. Complete variable domain (other parts from reference TRBV7-2 and TRBJ2-3): GAGVSQSPSNKVTEKGKDVELRCDPISGHTALYWYRQSLGQGLEFLIYFQGNSAPDKSGLPSDRFSAERTGGSVSTLTIQRTQQEDSAVYLCASSPTGGADTQYFGPGTRLTVL.

This clone was seen only a few times. This chain connects TRBV29-1 to TRBJ2-7, with D perhaps given as TRBD1 or TRBD2 (5 bases each). Germline CDR1 is SQVTM and CDR2 is ANQGSEA. CDR3 size: 13 residues. Trimming removed 6 bases at V and 3 bases at J, with 15 bases between. The CDR3 DNA reads as TGCAGCGTCCGGGGACCCCAGGTCTACGAGCAGTACTTC. Protein sequence: CSVRGPQVYEQYF.

The chain joins TRBV19 to TRBJ2-1; TRBD2 agrees at 15 bases. CDR3 length: 17 residues. Germline V gene sequence: CDR1 LNHDA, CDR2 SQIVND (reference sequence). The junction had 8 bases not matched to a gene; V was cut back by 9 bases and J by 2 bases. The CDR3 loop is CASAGTSGGIAYNEQFF. Written as DNA, the CDR3 is TGTGCCAGCGCCGGGACTAGCGGGGGGATAGCCTACAATGAGCAGTTCTTC.

This clone has a handful of counts. J is TRBJ2-1 and V is TRBV14; unclear D gene. The CDR3 spans 11 residues. Germline loops: CDR1 SGHDN, CDR2 FVKESK. The germline V and J ends were trimmed by 4 bases and 4 bases, with 2 bases remaining between them. In nucleotides, the CDR3 is TGTGCCAGCAGCCTATACAATGAGCAGTTCTTC. This codes for CASSLYNEQFF. Filled out from reference TRBV14 and TRBJ2-1, the complete variable domain reads EAGVTQFPSHSVIEKGQTVTLRCDPISGHDNLYWYRRVMGKEIKFLLHFVKESKQDESGMPNNRFLAERTGGTYSTLKVQPAELEDSGVYFCASSLYNEQFFGPGTRLTVL.

The chain carries TRBV4-2 and TRBJ1-5; unclear D gene. The CDR3 loop spans 15 amino acids. The germline gives CDR1 LGHNA, CDR2 YNFKEQ. Trimming removed 5 bases from V and 2 bases from J, with 13 bases in between. This CDR3 is CASSNVGRGNQPQHF. In DNA, the CDR3 is TGTGCCAGCAGCAACGTAGGGAGGGGCAATCAGCCCCAGCATTTT.

The chain couples TRBV7-2 to TRBJ1-6, with 8 positions matching TRBD1. The CDR3 contains 14 residues. The V segment lost 5 bases and the J segment 7 bases; nucleotides outside the gene matches: 4. Germline V gives CDR1 SGHTA, CDR2 FQGNSA. The CDR3 protein is CASSPRDRNSPLHF. The CDR3 DNA follows: TGTGCCAGCAGCCCACGGGACAGGAATTCACCCCTCCACTTT.

This clone has a single count. The rearrangement uses TRBV5-1 and TRBJ2-1; a weak D match, TRBD2 (5 bases). V dropped 0 bases and J dropped 5 bases, with 9 bases sitting between them. The CDR3 is 14 amino acids. Germline-derived CDR1 and CDR2 are SGHRS and YFSETQ. In nucleotides, the CDR3 is TGCGCCAGCAGCTTGGAACGGGGAGACAATGAGCAGTTCTTC. It codes for CASSLERGDNEQFF.

V gene TRBV4-3 combines with J gene TRBJ2-2; D remains unclear. The CDR3 is 14 amino acids. V dropped 0 bases and J dropped 0 bases, with 2 bases sitting between them. Germline CDR1 LGHNA, CDR2 YSLEER. CDR3 in DNA: TGCGCCAGCAGCCAAGAGCCGAACACCGGGGAGCTGTTTTTT. It is translated as CASSQEPNTGELFF.

The count of this clone is one. The rearrangement joins TRBV2 to TRBJ2-1, with 8 bases fitting TRBD2. This CDR3 spans 15 amino acids. V lost 0 bases to trimming and J lost 6 bases; unmatched junction nucleotides: 4. Per the germline V gene, CDR1 is SNHLY and CDR2 is FYNNEI. The CDR3 reads CASSEATGTSNEQFF. Here the CDR3 DNA reads TGTGCCAGCAGTGAAGCGACCGGGACTAGCAATGAGCAGTTCTTC.

This clone occurred a few times. The rearrangement uses TRBV30 and TRBJ1-3, with D unresolved. Germline V gives CDR1 GTSNPN, CDR2 SVGIG (reference sequence). The length of the CDR3 is 14 residues. Trimming stripped 5 bases from V and 4 bases from J, with 15 bases between. The CDR3: CAWEMALGGNTIYF. CDR3 coding DNA: TGTGCCTGGGAAATGGCCTTGGGGGGAAACACCATATATTTT.

To note about this clone: Other nucleotide sequences in the sample specify the same CDR3. The CDR3, as DNA: TGTGCCATCAGTAGCTCAGCGGGAGGTGTTGTGGAGACCCAGTACTTC. Translating gives CAISSSAGGVVETQYF. This rearrangement joins TRBV10-3 to TRBJ2-5; TRBD2 matches 9 bases. V trimming: 5 bases; J trimming: 5 bases; junction bases outside the gene matches: 12. The length of the CDR3 is 16 residues. Looked up from germline, CDR1 is ENHRY and CDR2 is SYGVKD.

In nucleotides, the CDR3 is TGCAGCGTTGGAGGAGCGGGGGGGCTTTTTGAGCAGTTCTTC. This codes for CSVGGAGGLFEQFF. This chain joins TRBV29-1 and TRBJ2-1; 10 positions agree with TRBD2. CDR1 is SQVTM and CDR2 is ANQGSEA in the germline V gene. This CDR3 contains 14 residues. The V segment lost 4 bases and the J segment 9 bases; nucleotides outside the gene matches: 9.

The rearrangement links TRBV28 to TRBJ2-5; D gene uncertain. The CDR3 runs 13 residues. V was cut by 3 bases and J by 4 bases, with 9 bases left in between. Per germline, CDR1 MDHEN and CDR2 SYDVKM. The CDR3 spells CASSFNLRETQYF. DNA of the CDR3: TGTGCCAGCAGTTTTAACTTAAGAGAGACCCAGTACTTC.

The chain couples TRBV4-1 to TRBJ2-7, with TRBD2 matching over 7 bases. CDR3 length: 14 amino acids. V gave up 4 bases and J gave up 4 bases; unmatched junction bases: 7. Germline loops: CDR1 MGHRA, CDR2 YSYEKL. CDR3 sequence reads: CASSRSAGGYEQYF. CDR3 nucleotide sequence: TGCGCCAGCAGCCGCTCGGCCGGGGGGTACGAGCAGTACTTC.

A few counts support this clone. This chain connects TRBV29-1 to TRBJ2-7; D is tentatively TRBD1 or TRBD2 (5 bases each). Trimming took off 4 bases at V and 10 bases at J, with 20 bases between the two ends. CDR1 and CDR2 (germline): SQVTM, ANQGSEA. The CDR3 contains 13 residues. DNA for the CDR3: TGCAGCGTTGGGACATCAACGACTCGGGAACAGTACTTC. It specifies CSVGTSTTREQYF.

The V gene is TRBV25-1, the J gene TRBJ2-5, with D maybe TRBD2 (6 bases). The J call may be wrong; the DNA end is better matched by TRBJ2-7. The CDR3 is 14 residues long. CDR1 MGHDK and CDR2 SYGVNS come from the germline V gene. The DNA of the CDR3 is TGTGCCAGCAGTGATGGGGAAACAGCGGGCGAGCAGTACTTC. Protein product: CASSDGETAGEQYF.

The genes are TRBV2 and TRBJ2-1, with D tentatively TRBD2 (5 bases). Trimming took 6 bases from V and 4 from J, leaving 16 bases between them. Germline assignment: CDR1 SNHLY and CDR2 FYNNEI. This CDR3 has 15 residues. CDR3: CASRLLRAAYNEQFF. The CDR3, as DNA: TGTGCCAGCAGGCTCTTGCGGGCAGCATACAATGAGCAGTTCTTC.

V usage is TRBV29-1 and J usage is TRBJ1-2; weak D call: TRBD1 (5 bases). The germline CDR1 and CDR2 sequences are SQVTM and ANQGSEA. With 2 bases removed from V and 2 bases from J, the gap between germline ends came to 12 bases. The CDR3 runs 14 residues. CDR3 bases: TGCAGCGTTGAACCCGGGACCGGGAACTATGGCTACACCTTC. It encodes CSVEPGTGNYGYTF.

The J gene is TRBJ1-4, the V gene TRBV5-1; TRBD1 aligns across 7 bases. This CDR3 comprises 14 residues. The germline gives CDR1 SGHRS, CDR2 YFSETQ. V shed 4 bases, J shed 7 bases, and the junction held 7 bases outside the gene matches. Written as DNA, the CDR3 is TGCGCCAGCAGCGAAGGGACAGAAGGTGAAAAACTGTTTTTT. This codes for CASSEGTEGEKLFF.

This clone came up a few times. V is TRBV7-9 and J is TRBJ1-5; unclear D gene. Germline values: CDR1 SEHNR, CDR2 FQNEAQ (reference sequence). The V end lost 5 bases, the J end lost 2 bases, and 7 bases lay between the germline ends. The CDR3 sequence is 13 residues long. CDR3 coding DNA: TGTGCCAGCAGCAAACACGGCAATCAGCCCCAGCATTTT. Its protein product is CASSKHGNQPQHF. The entire variable domain, with the rest obtained from reference TRBV7-9 and TRBJ1-5, is as follows: DTGVSQNPRHKITKRGQNVTFRCDPISEHNRLYWYRQTLGQGPEFLTYFQNEAQLEKSRLLSDRFSAERPKGSFSTLEIQRTEQGDSAMYLCASSKHGNQPQHFGDGTRLSIL.